These 6 T cell receptor beta chains were sequenced from one sample in a study of low-dose radiotherapy and immunotherapy resistance in tumors. Primers used for first-strand cDNA, a TRAV- and TRBV-specific set, covered both alpha and beta chains. Both a constant-region primer and a V-primer adapter served to amplify TCRs across roughly 22 PCR cycles. Each CDR3 protein gets one entry after TCRdb re-called the reads with MiXCR. The sample includes about 9,000 distinct CDR3 sequences, about 70% of them seen just once. These receptor sequences come from a human donor with advanced metastatic prostate, ovarian, gallbladder or colorectal cancer (not recorded which). This table probably holds off-target reads from a library built for another chain.

J is TRBJ2-1 and V is TRBV10-3; either TRBD1 or TRBD2 may fit D (6 bases each). The CDR3 sequence is 16 residues long. V gave up 6 bases and J gave up 5 bases, with 20 bases separating them. Germline V CDR1 and CDR2: ENHRY, SYGVKD. DNA of the CDR3: TGTGCCATCAGCCTCGTCGTAACGGGGGCACACAATGAGCAGTTCTTC. Translated, it gives CAISLVVTGAHNEQFF.

The chain joins TRBV27 to TRBJ2-7, with TRBD1 matching 10 bases. CDR1 is MNHEY and CDR2 is SMNVEV in the germline V gene (reference sequence). The length of the CDR3 is 13 residues. The junction had 5 bases not matched to a gene; V was cut back by 5 bases and J by 7 bases. The CDR3 nucleotides read TGTGCCAGCAGTGACAGGGGGCTGGAGGAGCAGTACTTC. Translating it yields CASSDRGLEEQYF.

The sample holds a few counts of this clonotype. The chain links TRBV2 to TRBJ2-2; D is possibly TRBD1 (6 bases). Trimming pared 8 bases from V and 1 base from J, leaving 11 bases between. The CDR3 has 14 residues. CDR1 and CDR2 (germline): SNHLY, FYNNEI. CDR3 sequence reads: CASHIRGNTGELFF. The CDR3 DNA sequence: TGTGCCAGCCACATCAGGGGGAACACCGGGGAGCTGTTTTTT.

The chain employs TRBV5-1 and TRBJ2-1; D ambiguous. The CDR3 is 15 residues long. The ends were cut back, 2 bases at V and 0 bases at J, with 9 bases in the middle. The V gene's germline CDR1 is SGHRS and CDR2 YFSETQ. The CDR3: CASSFWVPSYNEQFF. For the CDR3, the DNA is TGCGCCAGCAGCTTCTGGGTCCCCTCCTACAATGAGCAGTTCTTC.

J is TRBJ1-1 and V is TRBV14; no firm D call. The CDR3 is 13 residues long. CDR1 is SGHDN and CDR2 is FVKESK in the germline V gene. Trimming took off 2 bases at V and 0 bases at J, with 4 bases between the two ends. CDR3 sequence: CASSQQMNTEAFF. CDR3 sequence (DNA): TGTGCCAGCAGCCAACAGATGAACACTGAAGCTTTCTTT.

The genes are TRBV4-2 and TRBJ1-1, with 10 positions matching TRBD1. With 6 bases clipped from V and 7 bases from J, the junction kept 5 bases outside the gene matches. The CDR3 covers 13 residues. Germline V gene sequence: CDR1 LGHNA, CDR2 YNFKEQ. Here the CDR3 reads CASRGTGDFEAFF. CDR3 DNA: TGTGCCAGCAGAGGGACAGGGGATTTTGAAGCTTTCTTT.